The 7 T cell receptor beta chains below were found in one sample sequenced in a study of blood T cell repertoires in COVID-19. Profiling relied on immunoSEQ multiplex PCR, and the TCRdb table lists in-frame clones only, not all of them. The sample carries about 180,000 clones, around 87% recorded once. Material for sequencing was peripheral blood. These receptors were obtained from a young woman with active or convalescent COVID-19.

The V call is TRBV5-1, the J call TRBJ2-3; 11 bases are a match to TRBD2. Germline CDR1 is SGHRS and CDR2 is YFSETQ. The J segment lost 6 bases and the V segment lost 3 bases, leaving 3 bases of the junction unmatched. CDR3 length: 14 residues. In DNA, the CDR3 is TGCGCCAGCAGCTCGACTAGCGGGGAGGATACGCAGTATTTT. This translates into CASSSTSGEDTQYF.

The V gene is TRBV7-6, the J gene TRBJ2-2, with D perhaps matching TRBD1 (5 bases). This CDR3 has 17 residues. Germline CDR1 SGHVS, CDR2 FNYEAQ. V gave up 0 bases and J gave up 6 bases, with 17 bases separating them. The CDR3 sequence is CASSLAASGAFAGELFF. CDR3 nucleotide sequence: TGTGCCAGCAGCTTAGCAGCGAGTGGGGCTTTTGCCGGGGAGCTGTTTTTT.

This chain connects TRBV10-3 to TRBJ2-1; TRBD1 agrees at 8 bases. Germline V gene lookup returns CDR1 ENHRY and CDR2 SYGVKD. The CDR3 sequence is 17 residues long. V shed 2 bases, J shed 4 bases, and the junction held 10 bases outside the gene matches. The CDR3 loop reads CAISELPQGARYNEQFF. The CDR3 nucleotides read TGTGCCATCAGTGAGCTGCCCCAGGGGGCTAGGTACAATGAGCAGTTCTTC.

Of note for this clone: The sample has other DNA sequences that encode this CDR3 too. The rearrangement joins TRBV5-6 to TRBJ1-6; D is uncertain. The V end was cut by 0 bases, the J end by 7 bases, with 14 bases between. This CDR3 comprises 16 residues. Germline V gene lookup returns CDR1 SGHDT and CDR2 YYEEEE. The CDR3 loop is CASSLARTGTNSPLHF. In nucleotides, the CDR3 is TGTGCCAGCAGCTTGGCTAGGACTGGCACGAATTCACCCCTCCACTTT.

This clone was detected a few times. V usage is TRBV3-1 (or the pseudogene TRBV3-2) and J usage is TRBJ2-1; the match to TRBD2 covers 7 bases. The junction had 10 bases not matched to a gene; V was cut back by 4 bases and J by 7 bases. The CDR3 covers 15 residues. The germline V gene has CDR1 LGHDT and CDR2 YNNKEL (reference sequence). CDR3 residues: CASSPWRGEGNEQFF. CDR3 nucleotides: TGTGCCAGCAGCCCCTGGCGTGGGGAGGGGAATGAGCAGTTCTTC.

V gene TRBV4-1 combines with J gene TRBJ1-5, with D perhaps matching TRBD1 (5 bases). Trimming removed 3 bases at V and 5 bases at J, with 14 bases between. Germline CDR1 and CDR2: MGHRA and YSYEKL. The CDR3 runs to 15 residues. In DNA form, the CDR3 reads TGCGCCAGCAGCCAGGAAGGGGCTGGTTATCAGCCCCAGCATTTT. Translating it yields CASSQEGAGYQPQHF.

The V call is TRBV19, the J call TRBJ1-3; TRBD1 might be the D (5 bases). V was clipped by 0 bases and J by 4 bases, with 7 bases between them. CDR3 length: 14 residues. Germline assignment: CDR1 LNHDA and CDR2 SQIVND (reference sequence). The CDR3 nucleotides read TGTGCCAGTAGTATAGAGGCAGGGGGAAACACCATATATTTT. Translation gives CASSIEAGGNTIYF.